Shown below are 9 T cell receptor beta chains from a single sample sequenced in a study of blood T cells in healthy people across ages. Alongside a J-beta primer mix, a sample-barcoded 5' primer served in a second PCR lasting 7 to 11 cycles. TCRdb recomputed calls from the 5' RACE reads with MiXCR, one row per CDR3 protein. This table holds 750,000 to 950,000 distinct CDR3 sequences, 29% found once. The same specimen was also included in a second study, on T cells of mothers and their children.

Sequencing was done on a sample of blood. Every receptor here comes from a woman aged 40 to 50 in good health.

The gene calls are TRBV20-1 and TRBJ2-5; D is perhaps TRBD2 (7 bases). The closer fit of TRBJ2-7 to the DNA end suggests the J call may be wrong. Germline CDR1 and CDR2: DFQATT and SNEGSKA (reference sequence). CDR3 size: 13 residues. The chain's CDR3 is CSAGLSGGDEQYF. The CDR3 DNA sequence: TGCAGTGCTGGTCTCTCGGGGGGCGACGAGCAGTACTTC.

This clonotype was counted a few times. This could be a read error, since a much larger clone is one nucleotide away. The rearrangement uses TRBV20-1 and TRBJ2-1; 8 nucleotides agree with TRBD2. J was trimmed by 7 bases and V by 0 bases; bases with no gene match: 5. The CDR3 loop spans 14 amino acids. Per germline, CDR1 DFQATT and CDR2 SNEGSKA (reference sequence). The CDR3 coding sequence is TGCAGTGCTAGAGAGTCCGGCGGGGGGAATGAGCAGTTCTTC. Protein product: CSARESGGGNEQFF.

The genes are TRBV4-1 and TRBJ1-5; 7 nucleotides align to TRBD1. The CDR3 loop spans 15 amino acids. J was trimmed by 0 bases and V by 2 bases; bases with no gene match: 1. The germline V gene encodes CDR1 MGHRA and CDR2 YSYEKL. The DNA of the CDR3 is TGCGCCAGCAGCCAACAGGGGGATAGCAATCAGCCCCAGCATTTT. Protein product: CASSQQGDSNQPQHF.

Comments on this clonotype: A much larger clone differs by one base, so this may be a read error. The chain is built from TRBV7-9 and TRBJ1-5, with 7 nucleotides matching TRBD1. The CDR3 runs to 14 residues. The germline gives CDR1 SEHNR, CDR2 FQNEAQ (reference sequence). CDR3 region: CASQGGVGNQPQHF. In nucleotides, the CDR3 is TGTGCAAGCCAGGGGGGTGTGGGCAATCAGCCCCAGCATTTT.

V is TRBV5-1 and J is TRBJ1-6, with 7 positions matching TRBD1. The V gene's germline CDR1 is SGHRS and CDR2 YFSETQ. The J segment lost 1 base and the V segment lost 0 bases, leaving 1 base of the junction unmatched. CDR3 length equals 16 residues. In DNA form, the CDR3 reads TGCGCCAGCAGCTTGGGGGGACAGTCCTATAATTCACCCCTCCACTTT. This encodes CASSLGGQSYNSPLHF.

This clonotype showed up just a few times. The rearrangement uses TRBV4-1 and TRBJ1-2; 7 bases agree with TRBD1. The length of the CDR3 is 18 residues. Trimming removed 0 bases from V and 4 bases from J; junction bases left unmatched: 14. Germline CDR1 reads MGHRA; CDR2 reads YSYEKL. CDR3 DNA sequence: TGCGCCAGCAGCCAAGAGGGACAGCTAGTTTCCTATGGCTATGGCTACACCTTC. Its translation is CASSQEGQLVSYGYGYTF.

The rearrangement links TRBV2 to TRBJ1-4; D uncertain. This CDR3 has 14 amino acids. Trimming removed 4 bases at V and 2 bases at J, with 8 bases between. CDR1 is SNHLY, CDR2 FYNNEI, per germline. The CDR3 is CASSAGETNEKLFF. DNA for the CDR3: TGTGCCAGCAGTGCCGGGGAGACTAATGAAAAACTGTTTTTT.

The table lists this clonotype with a few counts. The chain combines TRBV12-3 or TRBV12-4 with TRBJ1-5; D is uncertain. Trimming shortened V by 5 bases and J by 4 bases, and 6 bases separated the two germline ends. CDR3 length: 12 residues. Written as DNA, the CDR3 is TGTGCCAGCAGTACATCAAATCAGCCCCAGCATTTT. Residues: CASSTSNQPQHF.

The V gene is TRBV20-1, the J gene TRBJ1-5, with D maybe TRBD1 (5 bases). The ends were cut back, 0 bases at V and 4 bases at J, with 13 bases in the middle. Germline lookup yields CDR1 DFQATT and CDR2 SNEGSKA (reference sequence). This CDR3 is 15 amino acids long. CDR3 protein: CSARDSSTVNQPQHF. The CDR3, as DNA: TGCAGTGCTAGAGATAGCTCGACAGTTAATCAGCCCCAGCATTTT.